This T cell receptor (beta chain) stems from a study of blood T cell repertoires in COVID-19. Study-level information: Whether acute or convalescent, the COVID-19 samples came from the United States, Italy and Spain.

Germline-derived CDR1 and CDR2 are SNHLY and FYNNEI. J gave up 0 bases and V 7 bases, and 6 bases lay outside the gene matches. The CDR3 has 15 residues. Assay: immunoSEQ multiplex PCR; the TCRdb copy retains only in-frame clones and omits some. The sample holds about 130,000 clones; 80% to 85% are singletons and the top ten take about 12%. The material sequenced was peripheral blood. The chain couples TRBV2 to TRBJ2-4, with 7 bases matching TRBD2. The sequence was obtained from a woman in her 30s who had recovered from COVID-19. CDR3 sequence reads: CASKKRELAKNIQYF. The CDR3 nucleotides read TGTGCCAGCAAGAAGCGGGAACTAGCCAAAAACATTCAGTACTTC.